The sequence of this T cell receptor (beta chain) was determined in a study of blood T cells in healthy people across ages. Study results and caveats: TCR beta diversity was tightly associated with the proportion of naive T cells.

CDR3 size: 13 residues. The germline V gene has CDR1 DFQATT and CDR2 SNEGSKA (reference sequence). Trimming shortened V by 6 bases and J by 6 bases, and 15 bases separated the two germline ends. On this clonotype: Its specificity is not known.

A second PCR, run for roughly 6 to 11 cycles, used a sample-barcoded 5' primer plus a J-beta primer mix. TCRdb itself ran the 5' RACE reads through MiXCR, one entry per CDR3 protein. The table lists hundreds of thousands of distinct CDR3 sequences, roughly three fifths of them singletons. It was roughly 10 milliliters of peripheral blood that were drawn from each donor. This TCR derives from a middle-aged man in good health. The chain recombines TRBV20-1 with TRBJ2-1; the D gene is possibly TRBD2 (5 bases). Sequencing input: blood. The CDR3 spells CSATPRLANEQFF. In DNA form, the CDR3 reads TGCAGTGCCACCCCCCGGCTAGCCAATGAGCAGTTCTTC.